The 19 T cell receptor beta chains below were found in one sample sequenced in a study of T cells expressing NK-cell markers. From the 5' RACE reads, TCRdb lists one entry per CDR3 protein and no DNA. The sample's table shows some 410,000 distinct CDR3 sequences. Sequenced: blood T cells: a sorted CD56 or NKG2C T cell subset, CD4+ or CD8+ T cells, or bulk PBMC T cells (not recorded which). Every receptor here comes from a woman between 18 and 70 years old in good health.

The genes are TRBV12-3 or TRBV12-4 and TRBJ2-5; absent DNA, TCRdb's TRBD1 call cannot be checked. The CDR3 is 17 residues long. CDR3 in amino acids: CASSLSLKDRGRETQYF.

The CDR3 spells CASSLGRGTSGSQETQYF. The J gene is TRBJ2-5, the V gene TRBV11-2; TCRdb names TRBD2, which stays unverified in the absence of DNA. This CDR3 is built from 18 residues. In germline, CDR1 is SGHAT, CDR2 FQNNGV.

The chain couples TRBV7-2 to TRBJ1-5. The CDR3 spans 15 residues. Germline V gene sequence: CDR1 SGHTA, CDR2 FQGNSA. This CDR3 is CASSPRGLSNQPQHF.

The CDR3 sequence: CASSGGRVMVDEQYF. This rearrangement joins TRBV5-4 to TRBJ2-7; TCRdb gives TRBD1 as the D gene, but with no DNA this cannot be confirmed. The CDR3 is 15 amino acids. CDR1 is SGHNT and CDR2 is YYREEE in the germline V gene (reference sequence).

The rearrangement links TRBV24-1 to TRBJ2-1; without DNA, the TCRdb call of TRBD1 cannot be checked. This CDR3 has 16 residues. CDR1 and CDR2 (germline): KGHDR, SFDVKD. This CDR3 reads CATSDRDSKMYNEQFF.

V is TRBV5-1 and J is TRBJ2-5. This CDR3 is 12 amino acids long. Germline V gives CDR1 SGHRS, CDR2 YFSETQ. CDR3 protein: CASSLGQETQYF.

The chain is built from TRBV7-2 and TRBJ2-1; TCRdb calls TRBD2, which cannot be checked without DNA. Looked up from germline, CDR1 is SGHTA and CDR2 is FQGNSA. CDR3 length: 16 amino acids. Here the CDR3 reads CASSRTSGRENNEQFF. Full variable domain (missing parts from reference TRBV7-2 and TRBJ2-1): GAGVSQSPSNKVTEKGKDVELRCDPISGHTALYWYRQSLGQGLEFLIYFQGNSAPDKSGLPSDRFSAERTGGSVSTLTIQRTQQEDSAVYLCASSRTSGRENNEQFFGPGTRLTVL.

The chain has TRBV3-1 and TRBJ1-2. The CDR3 consists of 13 residues. CDR1 LGHDT and CDR2 YNNKEL come from the germline V gene (reference sequence). The CDR3 protein is CASFHQANYGYTF. The full variable domain, with the rest looked up from reference TRBV3-1 and TRBJ1-2, is DTAVSQTPKYLVTQMGNDKSIKCEQNLGHDTMYWYKQDSKKFLKIMFSYNNKELIINETVPNRFSPKSPDKAHLNLHINSLELGDSAVYFCASFHQANYGYTFGSGTRLTVV.

This chain's CDR3 is CASSIGQVSYEQYF. The chain couples TRBV3-1 to TRBJ2-7; the D call of TRBD1 rests on TCRdb alone, since no DNA is present to check it. Per the germline V gene, CDR1 is LGHDT and CDR2 is YNNKEL (reference sequence). There are 14 residues in the CDR3.

This sequence joins TRBV20-1 and TRBJ1-1; the D call from TCRdb, TRBD1, cannot be confirmed without DNA. Germline lookup yields CDR1 DFQATT and CDR2 SNEGSKA (reference sequence). CDR3 length equals 14 residues. CDR3 sequence reads: CSASVRVQLTEAFF.

This chain links TRBV2 with TRBJ2-3; TCRdb indicates TRBD2, and absent DNA this call remains unverified. Germline CDR1 reads SNHLY; CDR2 reads FYNNEI. CDR3 length: 15 amino acids. The CDR3 here is CASSERGSRADTQYF.

This chain connects TRBV7-3 to TRBJ2-2; TCRdb gives TRBD1 as the D gene, but with no DNA this cannot be confirmed. Germline V gene lookup returns CDR1 SGHTA and CDR2 FQGTGA. There are 14 residues in the CDR3. The chain's CDR3 is CATAGDPNTGELFF.

The V and J genes are TRBV7-8 and TRBJ2-2; TCRdb indicates TRBD1, and absent DNA this call remains unverified. This CDR3 has 14 residues. Germline V gene lookup returns CDR1 SGHVS and CDR2 FQNEAQ. Here the CDR3 reads CASSLMPLTGELFF.

The chain combines TRBV29-1 with TRBJ2-7. The CDR3 sequence is 11 residues long. Germline V gene lookup returns CDR1 SQVTM and CDR2 ANQGSEA. The CDR3 sequence: CSVEEGLEQYF.

This chain uses TRBV9 with TRBJ2-7; as DNA is missing, the TRBD2 call by TCRdb cannot be tested. This CDR3 has 12 amino acids. CDR1 and CDR2 from the germline V gene are SGDLS and YYNGEE. The CDR3 sequence is CASGDSGDEQYF.

This chain links TRBV12-3 or TRBV12-4 with TRBJ2-7; without DNA, the TCRdb call of TRBD1 cannot be checked. The CDR3 has 14 amino acids. The CDR3: CASSWGTHSYEQYF.

The rearrangement uses TRBV6-1 and TRBJ2-1; absent DNA, TCRdb's TRBD1 call cannot be checked. The CDR3 has 16 amino acids. CDR1 and CDR2 (germline): MNHNS, SASEGT. CDR3 region: CASSIHRDLGYNEQFF.

V and J are TRBV6-5 and TRBJ2-7; the TRBD1 assignment by TCRdb is unverifiable without DNA. The CDR3 is 15 amino acids. CDR1 is MNHEY and CDR2 is SVGAGI in the germline V gene. CDR3 residues: CASSYSKSPRNEQYF.

The CDR3 sequence is CASASQQASYNEQFF. V gene TRBV18 combines with J gene TRBJ2-1. Germline V CDR1 and CDR2: KGHSH, LQKENI. The CDR3 sequence is 15 residues long.